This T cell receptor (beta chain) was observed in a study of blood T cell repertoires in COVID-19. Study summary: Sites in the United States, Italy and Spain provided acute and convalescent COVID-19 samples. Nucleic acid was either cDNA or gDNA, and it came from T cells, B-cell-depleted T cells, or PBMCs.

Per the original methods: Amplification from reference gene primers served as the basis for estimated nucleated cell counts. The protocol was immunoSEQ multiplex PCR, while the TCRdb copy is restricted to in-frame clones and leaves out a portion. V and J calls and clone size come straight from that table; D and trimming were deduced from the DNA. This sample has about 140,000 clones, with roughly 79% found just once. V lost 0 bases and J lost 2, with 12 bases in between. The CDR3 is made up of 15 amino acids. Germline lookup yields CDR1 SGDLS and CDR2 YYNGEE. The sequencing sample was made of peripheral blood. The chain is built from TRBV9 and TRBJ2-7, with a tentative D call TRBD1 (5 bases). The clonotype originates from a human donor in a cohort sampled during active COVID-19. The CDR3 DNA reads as TGTGCCAGCAGCGTAGCCGGACACCCAACCTACGAGCAGTACTTC. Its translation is CASSVAGHPTYEQYF. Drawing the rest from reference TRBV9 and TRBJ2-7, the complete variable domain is DSGVTQTPKHLITATGQRVTLRCSPRSGDLSVYWYQQSLDQGLQFLIQYYNGEERAKGNILERFSAQQFPDLHSELNLSSLELGDSALYFCASSVAGHPTYEQYFGPGTRLTVT.